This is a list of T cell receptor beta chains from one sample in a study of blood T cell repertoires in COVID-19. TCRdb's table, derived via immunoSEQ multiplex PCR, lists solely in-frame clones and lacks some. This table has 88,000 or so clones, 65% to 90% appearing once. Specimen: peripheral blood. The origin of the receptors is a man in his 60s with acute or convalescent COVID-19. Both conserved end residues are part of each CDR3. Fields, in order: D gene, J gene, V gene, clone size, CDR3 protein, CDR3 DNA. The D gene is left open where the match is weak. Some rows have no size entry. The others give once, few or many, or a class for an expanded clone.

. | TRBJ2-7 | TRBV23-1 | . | CASSQSAGEGYEQYF | TGCGCCAGCAGTCAATCTGCAGGGGAGGGCTACGAGCAGTACTTC
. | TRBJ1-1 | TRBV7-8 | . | CASSHRADTEAFF | TGTGCCAGCAGCCACAGGGCGGACACTGAAGCTTTCTTT
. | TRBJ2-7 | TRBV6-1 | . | CASREARGFSYEQYF | TGTGCCAGCAGGGAAGCTAGAGGATTCTCCTACGAGCAGTACTTC
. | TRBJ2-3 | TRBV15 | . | CATSRGQSTDTQYF | TGTGCCACCAGCAGAGGTCAGTCCACAGATACGCAGTATTTT
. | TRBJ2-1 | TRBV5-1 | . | CASSFDPASKQFF | TGCGCCAGCAGCTTCGACCCAGCGAGTAAGCAGTTCTTC
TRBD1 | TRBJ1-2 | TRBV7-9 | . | CASRSQGADGYTF | TGTGCCAGCAGGTCACAGGGGGCTGATGGCTACACCTTC
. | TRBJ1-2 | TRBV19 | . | CASRTGPLSELYTF | TGTGCCAGTAGGACAGGCCCCCTTTCTGAGTTATACACCTTC
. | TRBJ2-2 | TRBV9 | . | CASSAQGTSTGELFF | TGTGCCAGCAGCGCGCAGGGTACCTCCACCGGGGAGCTGTTTTTT
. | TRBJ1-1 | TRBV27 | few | CASSLSRGTEAFF | TGTGCCAGCAGTTTATCACGGGGAACTGAAGCTTTCTTT
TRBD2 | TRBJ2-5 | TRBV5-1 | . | CASSLVGAGAETQYF | TGCGCCAGCAGCTTGGTCGGTGCGGGAGCGGAGACCCAGTACTTC
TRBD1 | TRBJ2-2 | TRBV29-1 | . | CSEQGPTGELFF | TGCAGCGAACAGGGGCCCACCGGGGAGCTGTTTTTT
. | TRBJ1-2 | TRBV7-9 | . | CASSAGQALYGYTF | TGTGCCAGCAGCGCAGGGCAGGCCCTCTATGGCTACACCTTC
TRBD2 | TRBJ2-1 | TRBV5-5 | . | CASSLTSGMINEQFF | TGTGCCAGCAGCTTGACTAGCGGGATGATCAATGAGCAGTTCTTC
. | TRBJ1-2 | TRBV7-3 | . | CASSSVGGSDYGYTF | TGTGCCAGCAGCTCTGTGGGGGGTTCAGACTATGGCTACACCTTC
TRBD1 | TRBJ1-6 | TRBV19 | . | CASSSGTGVSPLHF | TGTGCCAGTAGCTCCGGGACAGGGGTTTCACCCCTCCACTTT
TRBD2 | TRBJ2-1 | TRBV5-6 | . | CASSFGGRNNEQFF | TGTGCCAGCAGCTTCGGGGGGAGAAACAATGAGCAGTTCTTC
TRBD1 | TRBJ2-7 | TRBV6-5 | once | CASSYTGGSYEQYF | TGTGCCAGCAGTTACACAGGGGGCTCCTACGAGCAGTACTTC
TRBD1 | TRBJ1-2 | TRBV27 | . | CASTRLVVGGPIYGYTF | TGTGCCAGCACCCGACTAGTGGTAGGGGGCCCTATTTATGGCTACACCTTC
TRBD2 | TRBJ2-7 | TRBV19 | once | CASSPTSSGGSYEQYF | TGTGCCAGTAGTCCGACCTCTAGCGGGGGCTCCTACGAGCAGTACTTC
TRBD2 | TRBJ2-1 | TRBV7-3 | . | CASSPGRGDEQFF | TGTGCCAGCAGCCCGGGGAGGGGTGATGAGCAGTTCTTC
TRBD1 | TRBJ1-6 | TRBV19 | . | CASSEGASYSPLHF | TGTGCCAGTAGTGAGGGGGCCAGTTATTCACCCCTCCACTTT
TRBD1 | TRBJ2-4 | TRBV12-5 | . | CASGLRQGGTKNIQYF | TGTGCTAGTGGTTTGAGACAGGGGGGAACCAAAAACATTCAGTACTTC
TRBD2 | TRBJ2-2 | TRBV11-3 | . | CASSSAGGGELFF | TGTGCCAGCAGCTCGGCGGGAGGTGGGGAGCTGTTTTTT
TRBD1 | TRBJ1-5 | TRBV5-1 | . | CASSPGTGGHQPQHF | TGCGCCAGCAGCCCTGGGACAGGGGGGCATCAGCCCCAGCATTTT
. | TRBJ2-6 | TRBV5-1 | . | CASSLSQVSGANVLTF | TGCGCCAGCAGCTTGTCCCAGGTTAGTGGGGCCAACGTCCTGACTTTC
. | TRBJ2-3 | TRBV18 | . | CASTPLDTQYF | TGTGCCAGTACACCGTTAGATACGCAGTATTTT
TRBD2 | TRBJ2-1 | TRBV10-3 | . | CAIGLGTSGTTEQFF | TGTGCCATCGGGCTGGGGACTAGCGGGACCACTGAGCAGTTCTTC
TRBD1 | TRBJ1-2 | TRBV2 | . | CASRGGQGSGYTF | TGTGCCAGCAGGGGGGGACAGGGTTCGGGCTACACCTTC
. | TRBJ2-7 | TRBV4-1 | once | CASSPGGFGGYEQYF | TGCGCCAGCAGCCCAGGGGGGTTCGGGGGATACGAGCAGTACTTC
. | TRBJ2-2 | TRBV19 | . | CASTLSTGPLGGELFF | TGTGCCAGTACCCTTTCGACAGGTCCCCTAGGCGGGGAGCTGTTTTTT
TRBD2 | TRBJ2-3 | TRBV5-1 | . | CASSSRLAGETDTQYF | TGCGCCAGCAGTTCCCGACTAGCGGGGGAGACAGATACGCAGTATTTT
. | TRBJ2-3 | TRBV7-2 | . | CASRAVWADMDTQYF | TGTGCCAGCAGAGCCGTGTGGGCCGATATGGATACGCAGTATTTT
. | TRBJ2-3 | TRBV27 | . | CASSHPEGGTDTQYF | TGTGCCAGCAGTCACCCCGAAGGGGGCACAGATACGCAGTATTTT
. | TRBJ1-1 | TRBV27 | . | CASSSYGGDEAFF | TGTGCCAGCAGTTCCTACGGCGGGGACGAAGCTTTCTTT
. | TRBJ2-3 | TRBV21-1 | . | CASSNETSKVDTQYF | TGTGCCAGCAGCAACGAGACTAGTAAAGTGGATACGCAGTATTTT
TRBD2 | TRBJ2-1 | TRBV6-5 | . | CASSYSTSGVYNEQFF | TGTGCCAGCAGTTACTCGACTAGCGGGGTCTACAATGAGCAGTTCTTC
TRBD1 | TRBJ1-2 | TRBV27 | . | CASSLDRVYGYTF | TGTGCCAGCAGTCTGGACAGGGTCTATGGCTACACCTTC
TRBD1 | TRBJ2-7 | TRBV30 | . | CAWNDRAHEQYF | TGTGCCTGGAACGACAGGGCCCACGAGCAGTACTTC
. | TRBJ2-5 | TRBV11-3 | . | CASSLGGATGFETQYF | TGTGCCAGCAGCTTAGGGGGTGCTACAGGGTTCGAGACCCAGTACTTC
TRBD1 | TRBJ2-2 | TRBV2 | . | CASKPRGGAPGELFF | TGTGCCAGCAAACCTCGAGGGGGCGCACCCGGGGAGCTGTTTTTT
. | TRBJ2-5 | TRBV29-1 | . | CSVGATETQYF | TGCAGCGTGGGAGCCACAGAGACCCAGTACTTC
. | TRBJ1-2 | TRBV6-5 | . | CASSRGGYGYTF | TGTGCCAGCTCTAGGGGGGGATATGGCTACACCTTC
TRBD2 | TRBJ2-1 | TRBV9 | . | CASSGLAGNDNEQFF | TGTGCCAGCAGCGGACTAGCGGGAAATGATAATGAGCAGTTCTTC